This TCR beta chain derives from a study of cytomegalovirus exposure and HLA in healthy donors. The wider study: Of several hundred genotyped donors, roughly 86% clustered with self-reported Caucasian donors. Whole-study results and caveats: In vitro data verified a few CMV-associated chains as specific for CMV antigens. Researchers counted around 180 TCR beta chains as cytomegalovirus-associated.

Germline CDR1 reads SEHNR; CDR2 reads FQNEAQ (reference sequence). The CDR3 spans 14 residues. V lost 2 bases and J 3 bases, leaving 10 bases between the germline ends. As to this clone: As yet, its antigen is unknown.

Primers included in the PCR were 60 Vbeta and 13 Jbeta primers. The data were produced by immunoSEQ multiplex PCR, yet TCRdb's version contains in-frame clones alone and is incomplete. The table has hundreds of thousands of clones, just under 85% seen once; the top ten hold approximately 0.5%. Healthy people donating bone marrow made up the donors. This chain links TRBV7-9 with TRBJ1-1; D unresolved. The TCR sequence derives from a woman aged 40 to 50 in good health and CMV-seronegative. Sequencing used PBMCs. CDR3 sequence (DNA): TGTGCCAGCAGCTTAAATGACGGGGACACTGAAGCTTTCTTT. It yields the protein CASSLNDGDTEAFF. Full variable domain (missing parts from reference TRBV7-9 and TRBJ1-1): DTGVSQNPRHKITKRGQNVTFRCDPISEHNRLYWYRQTLGQGPEFLTYFQNEAQLEKSRLLSDRFSAERPKGSFSTLEIQRTEQGDSAMYLCASSLNDGDTEAFFGQGTRLTVV.